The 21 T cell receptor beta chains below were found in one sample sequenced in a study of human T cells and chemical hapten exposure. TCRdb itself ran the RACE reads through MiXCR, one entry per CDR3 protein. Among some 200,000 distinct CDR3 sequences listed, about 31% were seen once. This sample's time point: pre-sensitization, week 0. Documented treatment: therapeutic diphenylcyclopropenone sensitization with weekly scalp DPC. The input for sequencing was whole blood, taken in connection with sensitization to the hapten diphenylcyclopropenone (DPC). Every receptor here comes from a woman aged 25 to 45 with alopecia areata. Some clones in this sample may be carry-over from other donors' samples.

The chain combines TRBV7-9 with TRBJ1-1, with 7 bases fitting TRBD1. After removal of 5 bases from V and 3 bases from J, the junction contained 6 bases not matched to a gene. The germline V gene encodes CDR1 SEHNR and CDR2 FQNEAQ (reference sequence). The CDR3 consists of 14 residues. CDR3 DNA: TGTGCCAGCAGCCCTAACCAGGGGGACACTGAAGCTTTCTTT. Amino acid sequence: CASSPNQGDTEAFF.

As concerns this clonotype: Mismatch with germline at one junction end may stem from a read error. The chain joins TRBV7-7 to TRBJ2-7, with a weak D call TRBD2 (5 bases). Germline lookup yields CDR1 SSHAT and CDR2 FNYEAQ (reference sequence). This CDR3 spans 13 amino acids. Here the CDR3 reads CASSLSGRHEQYF. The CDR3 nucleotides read TGTGCTAGCAGCTTAAGCGGCAGGCACGAGCAGTACTTC.

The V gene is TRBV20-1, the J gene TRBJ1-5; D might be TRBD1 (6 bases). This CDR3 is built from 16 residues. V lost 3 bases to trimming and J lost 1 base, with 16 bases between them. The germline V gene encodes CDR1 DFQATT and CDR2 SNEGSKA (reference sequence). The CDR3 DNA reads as TGCAGTGCTAGTCGGGGGGCGCGGGCGAGCAATCAGCCCCAGCATTTT. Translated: CSASRGARASNQPQHF.

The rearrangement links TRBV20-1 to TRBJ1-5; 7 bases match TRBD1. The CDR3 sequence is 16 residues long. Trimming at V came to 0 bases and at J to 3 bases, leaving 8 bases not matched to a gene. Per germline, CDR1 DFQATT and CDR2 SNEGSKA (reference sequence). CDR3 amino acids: CSARDGGGLDNQPQHF. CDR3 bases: TGCAGTGCTAGAGATGGAGGGGGCTTGGACAATCAGCCCCAGCATTTT.

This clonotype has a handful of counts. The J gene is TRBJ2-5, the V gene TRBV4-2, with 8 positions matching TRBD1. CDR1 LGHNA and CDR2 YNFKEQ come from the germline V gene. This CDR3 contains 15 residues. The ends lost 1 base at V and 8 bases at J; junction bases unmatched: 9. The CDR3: CASSQVRQGARTQYF. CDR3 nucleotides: TGTGCCAGCAGCCAAGTAAGGCAGGGGGCACGAACCCAGTACTTC.

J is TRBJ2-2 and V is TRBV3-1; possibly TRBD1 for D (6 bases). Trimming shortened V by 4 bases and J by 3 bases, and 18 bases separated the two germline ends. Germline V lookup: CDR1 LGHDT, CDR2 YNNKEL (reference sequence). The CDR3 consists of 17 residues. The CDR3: CASSLSSSGADTGELFF. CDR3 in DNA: TGTGCCAGCAGCCTCTCTAGCTCAGGGGCAGACACCGGGGAGCTGTTTTTT.

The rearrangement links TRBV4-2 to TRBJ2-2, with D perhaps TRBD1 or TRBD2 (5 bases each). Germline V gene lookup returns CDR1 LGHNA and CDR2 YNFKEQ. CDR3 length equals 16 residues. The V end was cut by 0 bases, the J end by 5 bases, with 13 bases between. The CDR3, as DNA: TGTGCCAGCAGCCAAGATCCGGGGCTAGCTACCGGGGAGCTGTTTTTT. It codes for CASSQDPGLATGELFF.

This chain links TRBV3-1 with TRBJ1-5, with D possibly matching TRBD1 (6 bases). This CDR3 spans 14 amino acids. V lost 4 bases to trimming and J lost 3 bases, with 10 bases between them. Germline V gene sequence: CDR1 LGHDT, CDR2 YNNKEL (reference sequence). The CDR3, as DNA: TGTGCCAGCAGCCTAAGGGGGACCAATCAGCCCCAGCATTTT. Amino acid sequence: CASSLRGTNQPQHF.

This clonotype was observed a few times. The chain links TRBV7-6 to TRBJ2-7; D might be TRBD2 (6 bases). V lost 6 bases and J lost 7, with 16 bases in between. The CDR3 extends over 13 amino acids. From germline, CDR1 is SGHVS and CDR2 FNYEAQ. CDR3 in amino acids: CASRGGASDEQYF. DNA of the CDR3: TGTGCCAGCAGAGGAGGGGCTAGCGATGAGCAGTACTTC.

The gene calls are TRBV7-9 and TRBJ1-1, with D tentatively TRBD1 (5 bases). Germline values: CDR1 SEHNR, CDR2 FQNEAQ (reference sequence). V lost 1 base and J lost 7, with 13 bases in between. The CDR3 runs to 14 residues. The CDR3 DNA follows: TGTGCCAGCAGCTTAGGCCAGGGAATGGGTGAAGCTTTCTTT. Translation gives CASSLGQGMGEAFF.

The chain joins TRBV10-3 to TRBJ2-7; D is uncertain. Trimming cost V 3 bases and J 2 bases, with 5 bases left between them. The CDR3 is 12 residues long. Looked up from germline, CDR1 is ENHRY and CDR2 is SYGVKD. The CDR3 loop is CAISDTTYEQYF. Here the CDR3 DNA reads TGTGCCATCAGTGATACTACCTACGAGCAGTACTTC.

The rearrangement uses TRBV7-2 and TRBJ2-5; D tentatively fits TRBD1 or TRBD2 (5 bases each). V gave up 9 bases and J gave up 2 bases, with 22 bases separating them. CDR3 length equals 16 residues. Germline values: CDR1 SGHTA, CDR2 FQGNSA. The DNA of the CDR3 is TGTGCCAGTACGACACGGGCGAGAGGGGAGCAAGAGACCCAGTACTTC. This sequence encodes CASTTRARGEQETQYF. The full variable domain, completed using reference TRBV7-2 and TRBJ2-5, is GAGVSQSPSNKVTEKGKDVELRCDPISGHTALYWYRQSLGQGLEFLIYFQGNSAPDKSGLPSDRFSAERTGGSVSTLTIQRTQQEDSAVYLCASTTRARGEQETQYFGPGTRLLVL.

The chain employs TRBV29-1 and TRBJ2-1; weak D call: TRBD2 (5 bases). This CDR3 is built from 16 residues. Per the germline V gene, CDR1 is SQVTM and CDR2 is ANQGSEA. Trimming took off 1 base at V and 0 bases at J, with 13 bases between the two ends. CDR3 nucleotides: TGCAGCGTTGAAGTCCCAGCGGCGAGCTCCTACAATGAGCAGTTCTTC. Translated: CSVEVPAASSYNEQFF.

CDR3 region: CASSLRGGPSSYEQYF. The CDR3 nucleotides are TGTGCCAGCAGTTTACGGGGGGGCCCTAGCTCCTACGAGCAGTACTTC. The V and J genes are TRBV28 and TRBJ2-7, with 8 bases aligning to TRBD2. This CDR3 spans 16 amino acids. The germline V gene has CDR1 MDHEN and CDR2 SYDVKM. The V segment lost 2 bases and the J segment 0 bases; nucleotides outside the gene matches: 6.

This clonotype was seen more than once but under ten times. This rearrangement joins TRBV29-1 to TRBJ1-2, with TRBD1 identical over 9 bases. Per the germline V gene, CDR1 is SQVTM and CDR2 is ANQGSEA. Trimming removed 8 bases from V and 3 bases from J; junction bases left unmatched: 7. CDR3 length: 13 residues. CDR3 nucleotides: TGCAGCATCACGGGACAGGGCGACTATGGCTACACCTTC. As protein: CSITGQGDYGYTF.

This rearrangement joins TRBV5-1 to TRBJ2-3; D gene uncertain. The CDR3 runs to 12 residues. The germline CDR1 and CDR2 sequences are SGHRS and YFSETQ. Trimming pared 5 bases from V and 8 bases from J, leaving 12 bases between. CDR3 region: CASSLTPGTQYF. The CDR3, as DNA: TGCGCCAGCAGTCTAACTCCGGGTACGCAGTATTTT.

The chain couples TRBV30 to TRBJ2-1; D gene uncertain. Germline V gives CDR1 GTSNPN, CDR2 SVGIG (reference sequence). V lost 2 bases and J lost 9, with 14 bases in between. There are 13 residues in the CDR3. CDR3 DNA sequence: TGTGCCTGGAGTTATAAAGCCTCCGTTGAGCAGTTCTTC. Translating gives CAWSYKASVEQFF.

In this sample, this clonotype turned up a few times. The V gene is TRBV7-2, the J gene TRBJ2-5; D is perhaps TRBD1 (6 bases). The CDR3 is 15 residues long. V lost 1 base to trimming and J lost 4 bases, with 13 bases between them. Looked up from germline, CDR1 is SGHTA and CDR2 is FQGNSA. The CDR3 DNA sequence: TGTGCCAGCAGCTTAGGGACAGTACTACCAGAGACCCAGTACTTC. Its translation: CASSLGTVLPETQYF.

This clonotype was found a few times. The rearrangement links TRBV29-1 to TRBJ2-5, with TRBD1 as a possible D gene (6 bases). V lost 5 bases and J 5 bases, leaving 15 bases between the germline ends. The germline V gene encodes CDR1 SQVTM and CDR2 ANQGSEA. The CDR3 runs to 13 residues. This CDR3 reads CSVLKQGRETQYF. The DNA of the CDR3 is TGCAGCGTTTTGAAACAGGGACGCGAGACCCAGTACTTC.

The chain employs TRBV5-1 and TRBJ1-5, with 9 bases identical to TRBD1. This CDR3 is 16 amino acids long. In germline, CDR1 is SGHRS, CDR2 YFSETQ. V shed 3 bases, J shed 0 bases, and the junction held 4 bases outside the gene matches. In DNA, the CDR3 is TGCGCCAGCAGCTGGGACAGGGCCCCTAGCAATCAGCCCCAGCATTTT. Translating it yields CASSWDRAPSNQPQHF.

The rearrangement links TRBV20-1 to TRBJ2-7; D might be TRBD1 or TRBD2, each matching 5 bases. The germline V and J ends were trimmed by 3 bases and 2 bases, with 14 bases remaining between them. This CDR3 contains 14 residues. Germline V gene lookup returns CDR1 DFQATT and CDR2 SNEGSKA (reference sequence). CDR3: CSASRPGPPYEQYF. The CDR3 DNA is TGCAGTGCTAGTCGGCCGGGGCCACCCTACGAGCAGTACTTC.